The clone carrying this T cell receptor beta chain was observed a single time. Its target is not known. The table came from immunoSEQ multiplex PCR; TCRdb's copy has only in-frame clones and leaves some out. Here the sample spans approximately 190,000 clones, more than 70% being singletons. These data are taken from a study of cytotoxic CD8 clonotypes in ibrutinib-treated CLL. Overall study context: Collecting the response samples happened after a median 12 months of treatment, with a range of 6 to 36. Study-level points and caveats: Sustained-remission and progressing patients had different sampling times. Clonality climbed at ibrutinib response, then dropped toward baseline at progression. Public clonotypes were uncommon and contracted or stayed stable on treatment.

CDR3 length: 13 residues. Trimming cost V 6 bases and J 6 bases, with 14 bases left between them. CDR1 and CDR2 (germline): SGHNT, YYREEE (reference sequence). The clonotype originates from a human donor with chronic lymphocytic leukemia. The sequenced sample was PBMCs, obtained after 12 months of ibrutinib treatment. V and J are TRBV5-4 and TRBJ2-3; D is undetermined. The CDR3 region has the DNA TGTGCCAGCATTGGGCCCTCCTCGGATACGCAGTATTTT. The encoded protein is CASIGPSSDTQYF.